This T cell receptor beta chain was documented in a study of identical twins (dated by TCRdb to about 2016). Study-wide context: The study deep-sequenced TCR alpha and beta repertoires from monozygotic twins, unrelated adults of various ages and cord blood to test whether fetal clonotypes persist. Replicate twin experiments were performed at different times using different library preparation protocols to rule out contamination. On the study overall, not on this receptor specifically: Recombination models systematically underestimated out-of-frame TCR alpha sharing in monozygotic twins but agreed with sharing between unrelated individuals. Abundant cord blood beta clonotypes had fewer insertions, young adult naive repertoires showed a similar but weaker trend, and memory repertoires showed no such trend. The excess sharing between twins in beta out-of-frame sequences was weaker because fewer shared sequences reduced the signal-to-noise ratio. Because the same donors could not be followed over many years, the conclusions depended on cross-sectional statistical analysis. Out-of-frame TCR alpha sequences shared between twins showed an excess of low generation-probability sequences compared with coincidental sharing between unrelated individuals. Zero-insertion analyses could be partly confounded by invariant T cells such as MAIT and iNKT, though diverse VJ usage argued against such confounding for most clonotypes.

The library was prepared using 5' RACE. For sequencing, an Illumina HiSeq 2000 was employed. Template switching added a universal primer binding site, and the final cDNA carried a unique molecular identifier that allowed TCR cDNA molecules to be counted accurately. Specific primers in the conserved constant-segment region were used to synthesize first-strand cDNA for TCR alpha and beta chains. Each cDNA library was double barcoded, with a SMART-Mk sample barcode plus Illumina barcodes, to control for contamination. TruSeq adapter sequences along with Illumina sample barcodes were introduced in two successive PCR steps. TCR alpha and beta cDNA libraries were sequenced on the Illumina HiSeq platform with custom primers. On the study's bioinformatics: MiGEC processed the raw reads to extract unique molecular identifiers, while MiXCR was used to determine the CDR3 positions. Recombination models were inferred per individual with the repgenHMM and IGoR tools using an EM algorithm. The analysis of shared clonotypes was done with the tcR package in R, with sharing normalized by the product of cloneset sizes. To study raw recombination free of thymic and clonal selection effects, out-of-frame nonproductive sequences were analyzed. In TCRdb, the public reads were trimmed at Q25 with fastp and aligned with MiXCR, with productive beta chains retained. Each record represents a unique CDR3 protein, reported with the most common genes and DNA among its rows. TCRdb's processing, not the authors', yielded these V and J calls. The sample profile shows a few hundred thousand distinct CDR3 sequences; 20% to 25% of them were found once. Approximately 2.9% of the sample rests with the top ten.

The CDR3 holds 16 amino acids from the cysteine to the phenylalanine. Only the CDR3 part of the read is kept: 48 bases, read in frame from the first base. The germline V gene specifies SNHLY as CDR1 and FYNNEI as CDR2. V is pruned by 7 bases and J by 1 base, leaving 11 bases of the junction without a gene match. All donors were healthy Caucasians. Three pairs of female monozygotic twins, all aged roughly 18 to 29 years, were included in the twin cohort. Positive isolation kits from Invitrogen were used to isolate CD4+ and CD8+ T cell populations. In the case of this clonotype: Its antigen target is currently unknown. Qualities for individual bases were not recorded, and no much larger clone is one base off.

The same specimen was also included in a second study, on T cells expressing NK-cell markers. In that second paper, the authors write: TCR beta-chain repertoires were profiled in sorted CD3+CD56+NKG2C+, CD3+CD56+NKG2C- and CD3+CD56-NKG2C+ T-cell subsets from several donors. Among the eight sequenced donors, only one was HCMV-seronegative, while the other seven were HCMV-seropositive. In several experiments an anti-gammadeltaTCR antibody was added to restrict sorting to alphabetaTCR-expressing T cells. In roughly 6 donors, the dominant CD3+CD56+NKG2C+ clonotypes were found to rank among the top 10 CD8+ clonotypes and to make up 1.0-7.0% of CD8+ T cells. Those dominant clonotypes were again the most abundant among CD3+CD56-NKG2C+ cells in a handful of donors, at roughly 25-60.1%. Whether the expanded NKG2C-expressing T cell clones were specific for HCMV antigens remained unclear. All eight donors whose samples were sequenced were randomly selected healthy volunteers, three of them men and five women. A commercial ELISA kit detecting HCMV-specific IgG in serum was used to determine HCMV serostatus. MIGEC was used to demultiplex reads and group reads by UMI, and MiTCR was used to assemble and quantify clonotypes. To exclude erroneous sequences, any TCR cDNA sequence not supported by at least two reads was discarded. The tcR package was used for downstream repertoire analysis, and clonotypes were matched across fractions by CDR3 nucleotide sequence plus V segment. VDJmatch was used to annotate antigen specificity against VDJdb, with one amino acid substitution allowed in CDR3.

This receptor was taken from a woman between 18 and 29 years old in good health. The specimen sequenced was CD4+ T cells sorted from blood. The sequence joins TRBV2 to TRBJ1-1, with 8 bases matching TRBD1. The DNA sequence is TGTGCCAGCACCGACGGACAGGGAGGCGAGAACACTGAAGCTTTCTTT. This codes for CASTDGQGGENTEAFF.